This T cell receptor beta chain was recovered during a study of blood T cell repertoires in COVID-19 (dated by TCRdb to the early 2020s). Context from the whole study: The collaborator samples originated in the United States, Italy and Spain and spanned the acute and convalescent phases of COVID-19. The material from the prospective study consisted of cDNA or gDNA derived from T cells, B-cell-depleted T cells, or PBMCs. Subjects who had been exposed to COVID-19, were actively infected with it, or had recovered from it provided the deeply sampled blood TCRbeta repertoires that made up the dataset. A freely available public database, intended as a resource for researchers studying the immune response to SARS-CoV-2, is where the repertoires were released. Samples were obtained from the ongoing ImmuneRACE study (first 160 participants) and from over 1,000 subjects provided by 6 global collaborators. Sample metadata almost always included a de-identified subject ID, COVID-19 status, age in years and sex. Where available, HLA class I and class II types were taken from metadata supplied by the sample provider and were not determined by assay-based typing.

Each collaborating institution followed its own protocols to collect whole blood in K2EDTA tubes. For TCRbeta analysis, collaborators shipped samples as frozen whole blood, isolated PBMCs, or DNA extracted from either of those sample types. As concerns this clone: The clone's antigen remains unknown. The record has no base qualities; no much larger clone is one base away.

General study outcomes and caveats: The amount of clinical and demographic metadata varied by source and participant and was provided uncurated.

V is cut by 3 bases and J by 4 bases, and the space between the germline ends is 12 bases. The CDR3 numbers 14 residues from cysteine through phenylalanine. CDR3 DNA only is kept here, 42 bases in frame from base 1. From the germline V gene (reference sequence), CDR1 is SGHNT and CDR2 is YYREEE. TCRbeta CDR3 regions were amplified from genomic DNA using the immunoSEQ Assay, a bias-controlled multiplex PCR. Processing in the source paper ran as follows. Within the assay, amplification of reference gene primers was used to estimate how many nucleated cells each sample contained. Sequence reads were collapsed and filtered to measure the absolute abundance of every unique TCRbeta CDR3 rearrangement. For each sample, productive Simpson clonality was calculated as the square root of Simpson's diversity index across productive rearrangements. The table was pulled from immuneACCESS by TCRdb, which kept in-frame rearrangements only. Such tables lose some clones; where checked, under half of the loss comes from unresolved V genes, and the rest has no known cause. The DNA was the basis for D and trimming; V, J and clone size are from that table. Present in this sample are 100,000 to 150,000 clones, around four fifths of which were seen just once. The ten top clones hold roughly 12% of the sample.

Source material: peripheral blood. The sequence derives from a man in his 60s with acute or convalescent COVID-19. The chain is encoded by TRBV5-4 joined to TRBJ2-3; the D region possibly corresponds to TRBD2 (7 bases align). The CDR3 region has the sequence CASSWGGPADTQYF. The DNA reads TGTGCCAGCAGCTGGGGGGGGCCGGCAGATACGCAGTATTTT.